A selection of T cell receptor beta chains follows, all from one sample in a study of cytomegalovirus exposure and HLA in healthy donors. The method was immunoSEQ multiplex PCR; TCRdb's version includes in-frame clones alone and lacks a portion of them. Of 150,000 to 200,000 clones listed, over 60% were seen once; the top ten hold about 0.93%. The sample comprised PBMCs. Receptors originate from a woman in her fifties or sixties in good health and CMV-seropositive. Each CDR3 is given with its conserved first and last residue. The D gene is left open where the match is weak. Clone size, where shown, is once, few, many, or a class for clones that have expanded.

v_gene	abundance	d_gene	j_gene	CDR3aa	CDR3nt
TRBV19	few	TRBD2	TRBJ2-1	CASSIRRTSGYLNEQFF	TGTGCCAGTAGTATTCGCCGGACTAGCGGGTACCTGAATGAGCAGTTCTTC
TRBV2	-	-	TRBJ2-5	CASSSGGETQYF	TGTGCCAGCAGTAGCGGAGGAGAGACCCAGTACTTC
TRBV7-2	few	-	TRBJ2-3	CASSSRWDTQYF	TGTGCCAGCAGCTCGAGGTGGGATACGCAGTATTTT
TRBV19	-	TRBD1	TRBJ1-1	CASSTWDRDTEAFF	TGTGCCAGTAGTACCTGGGACAGGGACACTGAAGCTTTCTTT
TRBV2	-	TRBD1	TRBJ2-2	CASGGQGTGELFF	TGTGCCAGCGGCGGACAGGGCACCGGGGAGCTGTTTTTT
TRBV15	few	TRBD1	TRBJ1-3	CATSSVPGQGKNTIYF	TGTGCCACCAGCAGCGTACCGGGACAGGGGAAAAACACCATATATTTT
TRBV6-6	-	-	TRBJ2-7	CASSPLHRGYWYEQYF	TGTGCCAGCAGTCCCCTCCATCGTGGTTACTGGTACGAGCAGTACTTC
TRBV4-1	-	-	TRBJ2-3	CASSSRWGDSTDTQYF	TGCGCCAGCAGCTCAAGGTGGGGGGACAGCACAGATACGCAGTATTTT
TRBV5-1	-	-	TRBJ1-4	CASSSPGGANEKLFF	TGCGCCAGCAGCTCGCCGGGGGGAGCTAATGAAAAACTGTTTTTT
TRBV9	once	TRBD1	TRBJ1-2	CASSPDRVNYGYTF	TGTGCCAGCAGCCCCGACAGGGTGAACTATGGCTACACCTTC
TRBV9	-	-	TRBJ1-1	CASSRAGSAYHTEAFF	TGTGCCAGCAGCAGGGCGGGCAGCGCTTATCACACTGAAGCTTTCTTT
TRBV19	-	-	TRBJ2-3	CASSTTGGTDTQYF	TGTGCCAGTAGTACGACTGGAGGCACAGATACGCAGTATTTT
TRBV5-6	-	TRBD1	TRBJ2-6	CASRSRDRGSGANVLTF	TGTGCCAGCAGATCCCGTGACAGGGGGTCTGGGGCCAACGTCCTGACTTTC
TRBV20-1	-	-	TRBJ1-5	CSAGGAQPQHF	TGCAGTGCAGGCGGTGCTCAGCCCCAGCATTTT
TRBV5-4	-	TRBD1	TRBJ1-2	CASSLDPGQGNYGYTF	TGTGCCAGCAGCTTGGACCCGGGACAGGGGAACTATGGCTACACCTTC
TRBV5-4	-	-	TRBJ2-7	CASSLASGYEQYF	TGTGCCAGCAGCTTGGCGTCGGGGTACGAGCAGTACTTC
TRBV18	-	TRBD2	TRBJ2-3	CASSPNHTSGYTDTQYF	TGTGCCAGCTCACCGAACCATACTAGCGGTTACACAGATACGCAGTATTTT
TRBV2	-	TRBD1	TRBJ1-1	CASLQGAGSGTEAFF	TGTGCCAGCCTACAGGGGGCAGGTAGCGGCACTGAAGCTTTCTTT
TRBV2	-	-	TRBJ1-2	CASSPVQSGYGYTF	TGTGCCAGCAGTCCGGTTCAGAGCGGCTATGGCTACACCTTC
TRBV18	-	-	TRBJ2-7	CASSATSDIYEQYF	TGTGCCAGCTCAGCCACCTCGGACATCTACGAGCAGTACTTC
TRBV10-1	-	TRBD1	TRBJ1-4	CASNQEGTGEKLFF	TGCGCCAGCAACCAGGAAGGGACAGGGGAAAAACTGTTTTTT
TRBV19	-	-	TRBJ1-5	CASSRQGYQPQHF	TGTGCCAGTAGTAGGCAGGGGTATCAGCCCCAGCATTTT
TRBV5-6	-	TRBD1	TRBJ1-2	CASSLERRRGRGYGYTF	TGTGCCAGCAGCTTGGAAAGGCGCAGGGGGCGCGGCTATGGCTACACCTTC
TRBV7-7	-	-	TRBJ1-1	CASSLRLSSEAFF	TGTGCTAGCAGCTTACGGCTATCTAGTGAAGCTTTCTTT
TRBV4-2	-	TRBD1	TRBJ2-7	CASQGQGPFEQYF	TGTGCCAGCCAGGGACAGGGCCCTTTCGAGCAGTACTTC
TRBV5-1	-	-	TRBJ1-2	CASSLEGDLGVGGYTF	TGCGCCAGCAGCTTGGAGGGGGATCTTGGGGTAGGCGGCTACACCTTC
TRBV6-5	-	-	TRBJ1-5	CASSSRTGENQPQHF	TGTGCCAGCAGTTCCAGGACGGGAGAGAATCAGCCCCAGCATTTT
TRBV10-2	-	-	TRBJ2-2	CASSGFIDTGELFF	TGCGCCAGCAGTGGATTTATAGACACCGGGGAGCTGTTTTTT
TRBV19	-	TRBD2	TRBJ2-2	CASLGLAGGGNTGELFF	TGTGCCAGCCTAGGACTAGCGGGGGGCGGAAACACCGGGGAGCTGTTTTTT
TRBV7-9	-	TRBD2	TRBJ2-1	CASSLASGGLQFF	TGTGCCAGCAGCTTAGCTAGCGGGGGACTGCAGTTCTTC
TRBV27	-	TRBD1	TRBJ2-7	CASRAGTGGFLYEQYF	TGTGCCAGCAGAGCCGGGACAGGGGGCTTCCTCTACGAGCAGTACTTC
TRBV5-6	few	-	TRBJ2-7	CASSLAARAYEQYF	TGTGCCAGCAGCTTGGCCGCCCGAGCCTACGAGCAGTACTTC
TRBV9	few	TRBD1	TRBJ1-2	CASSPRDSYLLNYGYTF	TGTGCCAGCAGCCCTCGGGACAGCTACCTTCTCAACTATGGCTACACCTTC
TRBV5-1	-	-	TRBJ2-7	CASSLTGLSSYEQYF	TGCGCCAGCAGCCTTACAGGGCTCAGCTCCTACGAGCAGTACTTC
TRBV28	once	TRBD1	TRBJ2-1	CASSFRDRSNDEQFF	TGTGCCAGCAGTTTTCGGGACAGATCGAATGATGAGCAGTTCTTC
TRBV4-2	-	-	TRBJ2-1	CASSQTTVPWNEQFF	TGTGCCAGCAGCCAAACCACAGTCCCGTGGAATGAGCAGTTCTTC
TRBV7-2	-	TRBD2	TRBJ2-1	CASSLFRREERDEQFF	TGTGCCAGCAGCTTATTTCGGCGGGAGGAGAGGGATGAGCAGTTCTTC
TRBV5-1	-	-	TRBJ1-6	CASSLVPGDSPLHF	TGCGCCAGCAGCTTGGTTCCGGGGGATTCACCCCTCCACTTT
TRBV15	-	TRBD1	TRBJ2-5	CATSRRTGGLETQYF	TGTGCCACCAGCAGACGGACAGGGGGATTAGAGACCCAGTACTTC
TRBV7-2	-	TRBD2	TRBJ2-5	CASSPGLGKETQYF	TGTGCCAGCAGCCCGGGACTAGGAAAGGAGACCCAGTACTTC
TRBV19	few	-	TRBJ2-5	CASSIRALSSGETQYF	TGTGCCAGTAGTATAAGGGCACTCTCGAGCGGGGAGACCCAGTACTTC
TRBV5-1	-	TRBD2	TRBJ2-3	CASSRNSGGTDTQYF	TGCGCCAGCAGCCGCAACAGCGGGGGCACAGATACGCAGTATTTT
TRBV10-3	once	TRBD2	TRBJ2-5	CAISDPGLAGTQETQYF	TGTGCCATCAGTGACCCCGGACTAGCGGGAACTCAAGAGACCCAGTACTTC
TRBV5-1	-	TRBD1	TRBJ1-1	CASSWGQGRSLSAEAFF	TGCGCCAGCAGCTGGGGACAGGGGCGTAGTTTAAGCGCTGAAGCTTTCTTT
TRBV19	-	-	TRBJ1-5	CASSMGGVNQPQHF	TGTGCCAGTAGTATGGGGGGGGTCAATCAGCCCCAGCATTTT
TRBV4-1	-	TRBD2	TRBJ2-7	CASSPREALSYEQYF	TGCGCCAGCAGCCCCCGGGAGGCGCTCTCCTACGAGCAGTACTTC
TRBV9	-	TRBD1	TRBJ2-1	CASSVGIGQDNEQFF	TGTGCCAGCAGCGTAGGGATAGGACAGGACAATGAGCAGTTCTTC
TRBV7-2	-	-	TRBJ2-7	CASSFQGGGSYEQYF	TGTGCCAGCAGCTTCCAGGGAGGGGGGTCCTACGAGCAGTACTTC
TRBV5-1	few	TRBD1	TRBJ1-2	CASSLALGQGAYGYTF	TGCGCCAGCAGCTTGGCCTTAGGACAGGGGGCTTATGGCTACACCTTC
TRBV7-2	-	TRBD1	TRBJ1-6	CASSLEGANGNSPLHF	TGTGCCAGCAGCTTAGAGGGGGCCAACGGTAATTCACCCCTCCACTTT
TRBV2	once	-	TRBJ1-1	CASSLLQNTEAFF	TGTGCCAGCAGTTTACTACAGAACACTGAAGCTTTCTTT
TRBV28	few	-	TRBJ2-3	CASSLSQARSTDTQYF	TGTGCCAGCAGTTTATCTCAGGCTCGGAGCACAGATACGCAGTATTTT
TRBV18	-	TRBD1	TRBJ1-3	CASSPRTGSLSGNTIYF	TGTGCCAGCTCACCACGGACAGGGTCTCTCTCTGGAAACACCATATATTTT
TRBV5-4	-	-	TRBJ1-1	CASSLAGKNTEAFF	TGTGCCAGCAGCTTGGCAGGGAAGAACACTGAAGCTTTCTTT
TRBV28	once	-	TRBJ1-6	CASSLPSGSRRRSPLHF	TGTGCCAGCAGTCTCCCATCCGGCAGTCGGCGGCGATCACCCCTCCACTTT